This T cell receptor (beta chain) was captured by sequencing in a study of T-cell reconstitution after alpha-beta-depleted transplantation in children. Findings and caveats of the study: T-cell counts and diversity at one year post-transplant came mainly from newly produced T cells. Alpha-beta T cells about two months after transplant reportedly derived from several hundred expanded graft clones. Recipient T cells and thymic progenitors that survived were the source of the high TCRbeta diversity seen at day 60 in some patients.

This clonotype was seen repeatedly, ten times or more. Its antigen is unidentified. CDR1 is MDHEN, CDR2 SYDVKM, per germline. The CDR3 runs to 17 residues. With V trimmed by 3 bases and J by 2 bases, 11 bases remained unmatched. Molecular barcoding with unique molecular identifiers was used for the TCRbeta library. TCRdb used MiXCR to reprocess the PCR reads, holding one entry per CDR3 protein. Of 100,000 or so distinct CDR3 sequences detected, less than 6% appear once; the ten largest clones hold 6.1%. The sample consisted of PBMCs, mostly from graft donor cells, taken 60 days after TCRalphabeta/CD19-depleted stem cell transplant. The rearrangement uses TRBV28 and TRBJ2-5; 8 positions agree with TRBD1. This receptor was obtained from a female patient between 2 and 15 years old who had a stem cell transplant for Fanconi anemia, so the T cells may come from the graft donor. This chain's CDR3 is CASSFVLVHRGQETQYF. In DNA, the CDR3 is TGTGCCAGCAGTTTCGTGTTGGTGCACAGGGGGCAAGAGACCCAGTACTTC.